Below are 22 T cell receptor beta chains sequenced from a single sample in a study of T cell repertoires in cytomegalovirus infection. Antigens for these TCRs are unknown. One entry per CDR3 protein, called by TCRdb with MiXCR from the reads. The sample consists of about 130,000 distinct CDR3 sequences, 25% to 35% of them appearing once. The sequences come from CD8+ T cells from cultured PBMCs, collected from culture after CMV antigen stimulation. The receptors were gathered from a human donor in good health (CMV status not recorded). Some clones in this sample may be carry-over from other donors' samples.

V usage is TRBV7-9 and J usage is TRBJ2-3, with D perhaps TRBD2 (5 bases). Trimming pared 6 bases from V and 2 bases from J, leaving 12 bases between. The CDR3 runs 14 residues. Germline CDR1 is SEHNR and CDR2 is FQNEAQ (reference sequence). CDR3 loop: CASSPGDTTDTQYF. The CDR3 DNA is TGTGCCAGCAGTCCCGGGGATACCACAGATACGCAGTATTTT.

CDR3 sequence (DNA): TGTGCCAGCACCCCATCTCGGCTAGCTGGGAACAATGAGCAGTTCTTC. This codes for CASTPSRLAGNNEQFF. V is TRBV12-3 or TRBV12-4 and J is TRBJ2-1; possibly TRBD2 for D (5 bases). The CDR3 runs 16 residues. With 7 bases removed from V and 5 bases from J, the gap between germline ends came to 21 bases.

In its sample, this clonotype was seen a few times. CDR3 sequence (DNA): TGCGCCAGCAGTCATTCGGGGCGGCACACCGGGGAGCTGTTTTTT. It encodes CASSHSGRHTGELFF. The J gene is TRBJ2-2, the V gene TRBV23-1, with D perhaps TRBD1 or TRBD2 (5 bases each). TRBV23-1 is identified as an open reading frame with a role that is uncertain. V was cut by 3 bases and J by 3 bases, with 11 bases left in between. The CDR3 is made up of 15 amino acids.

This clonotype has more than one count but fewer than ten. The chain uses TRBV7-2 and TRBJ1-2, with TRBD1 as a possible D gene (5 bases). Deletions cut 2 bases from V and 0 bases from J, with 19 bases between. In germline, CDR1 is SGHTA, CDR2 FQGNSA. The CDR3 has 18 residues. The CDR3 spells CASSLWLRDYGSNYGYTF. The CDR3 nucleotides are TGTGCCAGCAGCTTATGGCTCAGGGATTATGGCTCTAACTATGGCTACACCTTC.

This clonotype turned up a few times. V and J are TRBV4-2 and TRBJ1-4; D gene ambiguous. This CDR3 spans 18 amino acids. Deletions cut 2 bases from V and 4 bases from J, with 20 bases between. From germline, CDR1 is LGHNA and CDR2 YNFKEQ. As DNA, the CDR3 is TGTGCCAGCAGCCAAAGTTTGATCGGAGGTTGGGATAATGAAAAACTGTTTTTT. This gives the protein CASSQSLIGGWDNEKLFF.

V usage is TRBV12-3 or TRBV12-4 and J usage is TRBJ1-2, with D possibly matching TRBD1 (5 bases). This CDR3 comprises 14 residues. V was clipped by 0 bases and J by 6 bases, with 11 bases between them. In nucleotides, the CDR3 is TGTGCCAGCAGTTTAGCCGGACACGGCAATGGCTACACCTTC. Translating it yields CASSLAGHGNGYTF.

There are a few counts of this clonotype. This chain links TRBV7-2 with TRBJ2-7, with 7 bases fitting TRBD1. Losses at the gene ends were 5 bases for V and 0 bases for J; bases not matched to a gene: 10. Germline CDR1 is SGHTA and CDR2 is FQGNSA. CDR3 size: 16 residues. CDR3 region: CASSKFTGAGSYEQYF. For the CDR3, the DNA is TGTGCCAGCAGCAAATTTACAGGGGCGGGCTCCTACGAGCAGTACTTC.

This clonotype has at least ten counts. The chain combines TRBV7-2 with TRBJ1-6; weak D call: TRBD1 (6 bases). Germline V gene data show CDR1 as SGHTA and CDR2 as FQGNSA. V was clipped by 7 bases and J by 4 bases, with 17 bases between them. The CDR3 is 16 residues long. The CDR3 loop reads CASTFQGMGYNSPLHF. DNA for the CDR3: TGTGCCAGCACCTTTCAGGGGATGGGGTATAATTCACCCCTCCACTTT. Drawing the rest from reference TRBV7-2 and TRBJ1-6, the complete variable domain is GAGVSQSPSNKVTEKGKDVELRCDPISGHTALYWYRQSLGQGLEFLIYFQGNSAPDKSGLPSDRFSAERTGGSVSTLTIQRTQQEDSAVYLCASTFQGMGYNSPLHFGNGTRLTVT.

The chain has TRBV12-3 or TRBV12-4 and TRBJ2-7, with a tentative D call TRBD1 (6 bases). Trimming cost V 6 bases and J 6 bases, with 9 bases left between them. CDR3 length equals 11 residues. The CDR3 DNA reads TGTGCCAGCAGGGGGGCGGGCGAGCAGTACTTC. Amino acid sequence: CASRGAGEQYF.

This clonotype was picked up many times. This chain uses TRBV7-2 with TRBJ1-2, with 7 bases fitting TRBD1. V gave up 7 bases and J gave up 0 bases; unmatched junction bases: 23. The CDR3 covers 20 residues. Germline assignment: CDR1 SGHTA and CDR2 FQGNSA. CDR3 sequence reads: CASKVFVLRDSGASNYGYTF. The CDR3 coding sequence is TGTGCCAGCAAAGTTTTCGTCCTCCGGGACAGCGGAGCCTCTAACTATGGCTACACCTTC. The full variable domain, with the rest looked up from reference TRBV7-2 and TRBJ1-2, is GAGVSQSPSNKVTEKGKDVELRCDPISGHTALYWYRQSLGQGLEFLIYFQGNSAPDKSGLPSDRFSAERTGGSVSTLTIQRTQQEDSAVYLCASKVFVLRDSGASNYGYTFGSGTRLTVV.

The chain couples TRBV2 to TRBJ1-5; a possible D gene is TRBD1 (6 bases). The CDR3 consists of 15 residues. CDR1 is SNHLY, CDR2 FYNNEI, per germline. V was trimmed by 6 bases and J by 0 bases, leaving 12 bases between them. The CDR3 spells CASRSGGNSNQPQHF. The CDR3 DNA is TGTGCCAGCAGGAGTGGGGGCAATAGCAATCAGCCCCAGCATTTT.

V usage is TRBV2 and J usage is TRBJ2-7, with D tentatively TRBD2 (6 bases). With 6 bases removed from V and 3 bases from J, the gap between germline ends came to 12 bases. Germline loops: CDR1 SNHLY, CDR2 FYNNEI. The CDR3 extends over 13 amino acids. This CDR3 is CASRGGTNYEQYF. CDR3 DNA sequence: TGTGCCAGCAGGGGGGGTACAAACTACGAGCAGTACTTC.

There are many counts of this clonotype. The chain is built from TRBV7-6 and TRBJ2-1, with 8 bases fitting TRBD2. The germline gives CDR1 SGHVS, CDR2 FNYEAQ. Germline trimming cut 5 bases from V and 8 bases from J; bases unmatched to any gene: 8. CDR3 length equals 14 residues. The CDR3 nucleotides read TGTGCCAGCAGCCCCCAGGGACTAGGGGATGAGCAGTTCTTC. Translated: CASSPQGLGDEQFF.

The sample holds a few counts of this clonotype. This CDR3 reads CASSFGGGVKREQFF. Here the CDR3 DNA reads TGTGCCAGCAGTTTCGGCGGGGGGGTAAAGCGGGAGCAGTTCTTC. The chain links TRBV12-3 or TRBV12-4 to TRBJ2-1; TRBD2 agrees at 9 bases. This CDR3 has 15 residues. Trimming removed 3 bases from V and 10 bases from J; junction bases left unmatched: 10.

This clonotype was detected only a few times. V gene TRBV7-9 combines with J gene TRBJ2-1; 11 bases align to TRBD2. The CDR3 totals 15 residues. The germline CDR1 and CDR2 sequences are SEHNR and FQNEAQ (reference sequence). The V and J ends lost 5 bases and 8 bases, in that order; junction bases with no gene match: 8. CDR3 sequence (DNA): TGTGCCAGCAGCCTGCTGACTAGCGGGGCTCATGAGCAGTTCTTC. Amino acid sequence: CASSLLTSGAHEQFF.

This sequence joins TRBV12-3 or TRBV12-4 and TRBJ2-7; TRBD1 matches at 8 bases. CDR3 size: 17 residues. After removal of 2 bases from V and 2 bases from J, the junction contained 11 bases not matched to a gene. The CDR3 loop is CASSLNAFRGPAYEQYF. CDR3 in DNA: TGTGCCAGCAGTTTAAACGCCTTCAGGGGGCCGGCCTACGAGCAGTACTTC.

This clonotype was counted many times. The chain links TRBV12-3 or TRBV12-4 to TRBJ2-7; 7 bases map to TRBD1. The CDR3 consists of 15 residues. J gave up 3 bases and V 5 bases, and 10 bases lay outside the gene matches. CDR3 sequence (DNA): TGTGCCAGCAGTCGTCCGGGACAGCTAGACTACGAGCAGTACTTC. This encodes CASSRPGQLDYEQYF.

This clonotype appeared a few times. The rearrangement joins TRBV12-5 to TRBJ2-5; D tentatively reads TRBD1 or TRBD2 (5 bases each). The germline gives CDR1 LGHNT, CDR2 FRNRAP. This CDR3 is built from 13 residues. V was shortened by 11 bases and J by 6 bases, with 19 bases between the two germline ends. The CDR3 coding sequence is TGTGCTCGTCCCAACACGGGGCCGAAGACCCAGTACTTC. Amino acid sequence: CARPNTGPKTQYF.

The CDR3 protein is CASTPEELSNTGELFF. The CDR3, as DNA: TGTGCCAGTACCCCCGAGGAGTTGTCGAACACCGGGGAGCTGTTTTTT. This chain joins TRBV19 and TRBJ2-2; D remains ambiguous. The CDR3 covers 16 residues. Germline assignment: CDR1 LNHDA and CDR2 SQIVND (reference sequence). The V and J ends lost 7 bases and 0 bases respectively, with 15 bases between them. The variable domain in full, with the rest retrieved from reference TRBV19 and TRBJ2-2, is DGGITQSPKYLFRKEGQNVTLSCEQNLNHDAMYWYRQDPGQGLRLIYYSQIVNDFQKGDIAEGYSVSREKKESFPLTVTSAQKNPTAFYLCASTPEELSNTGELFFGEGSRLTVL.

The chain joins TRBV14 to TRBJ1-3; unclear D gene. Germline CDR1 reads SGHDN; CDR2 reads FVKESK. Trimming stripped 2 bases from V and 4 bases from J, with 12 bases between. The CDR3 is made up of 15 amino acids. The chain's CDR3 is CASSQSPSTGNTIYF. The CDR3 nucleotides read TGTGCCAGCAGCCAAAGTCCGTCAACGGGAAACACCATATATTTT.

On this clonotype: Possible read error: a much larger clone is one base away. The chain joins TRBV10-3 to TRBJ1-2, with a possible D match to TRBD1 (5 bases). With 7 bases removed from V and 2 bases from J, the gap between germline ends came to 17 bases. The CDR3 totals 15 residues. Germline CDR1 is ENHRY and CDR2 is SYGVKD. CDR3 in DNA: TGTGCCATCATGCGGGCAGGGACCAGAAACTATGGCTACACCTTC. This codes for CAIMRAGTRNYGYTF.

This clonotype has only a few counts. The J gene is TRBJ2-5, the V gene TRBV7-2, with 10 nucleotides matching TRBD1. CDR3 length: 18 amino acids. Germline-derived CDR1 and CDR2 are SGHTA and FQGNSA. V was pared by 1 base and J by 4 bases, with 12 bases of the junction left unmatched. Written as DNA, the CDR3 is TGTGCCAGCAGCTTAGTTGTCCGGGACAGGGGTCCCCGAGAGACCCAGTACTTC. Its protein product is CASSLVVRDRGPRETQYF.